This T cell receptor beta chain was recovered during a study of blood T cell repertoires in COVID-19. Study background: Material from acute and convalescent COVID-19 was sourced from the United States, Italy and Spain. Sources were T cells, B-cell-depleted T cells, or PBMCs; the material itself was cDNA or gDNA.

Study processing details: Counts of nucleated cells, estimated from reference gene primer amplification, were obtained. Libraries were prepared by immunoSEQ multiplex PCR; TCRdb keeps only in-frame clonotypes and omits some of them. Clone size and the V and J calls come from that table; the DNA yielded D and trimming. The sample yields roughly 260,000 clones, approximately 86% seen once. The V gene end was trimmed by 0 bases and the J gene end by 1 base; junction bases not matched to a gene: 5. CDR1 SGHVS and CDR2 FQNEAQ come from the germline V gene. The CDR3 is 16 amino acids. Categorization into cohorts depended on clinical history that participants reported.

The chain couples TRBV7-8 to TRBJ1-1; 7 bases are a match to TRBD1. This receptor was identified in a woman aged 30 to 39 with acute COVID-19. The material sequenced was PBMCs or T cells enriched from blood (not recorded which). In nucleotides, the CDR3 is TGTGCCAGCAGCTTAGCATCCGGGACAGCGAACACTGAAGCTTTCTTT. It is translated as CASSLASGTANTEAFF.